This T cell receptor beta chain was found in a study of blood T cell repertoires in COVID-19. The wider study: In each case, the material was cDNA or gDNA derived from T cells, B-cell-depleted T cells, or PBMCs.

Residents of 20 to 25 US areas, aged about 18 to 89 years, made up the participants. Recovery meant two consecutive negative NP/OP PCR tests, professional clearance, or resolved symptoms. This CDR3 is built from 14 residues. Trimming removed 0 bases from V and 5 bases from J, with 11 bases in between. Germline V gene lookup returns CDR1 SGDLS and CDR2 YYNGEE. Libraries were prepared by immunoSEQ multiplex PCR; TCRdb keeps only in-frame clonotypes and omits some of them. In the table there are 300,000 to 450,000 clones, about 90% of which are singletons. Sequenced material: PBMCs or T cells enriched from blood (not recorded which). The sequence was obtained from a man aged 30 to 39 who had recovered from COVID-19. The chain is built from TRBV9 and TRBJ1-2; D is undetermined. CDR3 sequence (DNA): TGTGCCAGCAGCGTAGGGTTGGCAGATTATGGCTACACCTTC. It translates to CASSVGLADYGYTF. The entire variable domain, with the rest obtained from reference TRBV9 and TRBJ1-2, is as follows: DSGVTQTPKHLITATGQRVTLRCSPRSGDLSVYWYQQSLDQGLQFLIQYYNGEERAKGNILERFSAQQFPDLHSELNLSSLELGDSALYFCASSVGLADYGYTFGSGTRLTVV.